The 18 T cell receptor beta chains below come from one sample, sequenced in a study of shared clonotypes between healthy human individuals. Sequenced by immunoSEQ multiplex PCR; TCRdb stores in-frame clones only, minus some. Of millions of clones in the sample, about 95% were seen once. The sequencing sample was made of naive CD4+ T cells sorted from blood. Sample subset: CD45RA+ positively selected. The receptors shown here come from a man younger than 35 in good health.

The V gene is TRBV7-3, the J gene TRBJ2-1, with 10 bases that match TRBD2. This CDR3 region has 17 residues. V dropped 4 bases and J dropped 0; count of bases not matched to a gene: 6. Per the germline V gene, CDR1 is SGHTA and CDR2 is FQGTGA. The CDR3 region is CASSSASGGLSYNEQFF. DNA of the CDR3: TGTGCCAGCAGCTCAGCTAGCGGGGGCCTCTCCTACAATGAGCAGTTCTTC.

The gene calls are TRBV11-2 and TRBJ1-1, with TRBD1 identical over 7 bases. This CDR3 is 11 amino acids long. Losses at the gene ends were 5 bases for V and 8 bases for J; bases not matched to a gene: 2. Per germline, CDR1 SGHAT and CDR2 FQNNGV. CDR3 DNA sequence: TGTGCCAGCAGCCCGGACAGGGAAGCTTTCTTT. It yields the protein CASSPDREAFF.

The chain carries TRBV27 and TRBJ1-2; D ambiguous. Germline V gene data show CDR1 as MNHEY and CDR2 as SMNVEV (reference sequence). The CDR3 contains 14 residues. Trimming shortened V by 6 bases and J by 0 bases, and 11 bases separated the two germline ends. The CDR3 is CASRALTANYGYTF. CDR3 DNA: TGTGCCAGCAGGGCGCTTACAGCTAACTATGGCTACACCTTC.

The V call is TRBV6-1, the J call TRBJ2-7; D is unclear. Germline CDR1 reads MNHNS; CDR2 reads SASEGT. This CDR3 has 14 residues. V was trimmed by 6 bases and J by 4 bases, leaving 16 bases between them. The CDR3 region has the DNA TGTGCCAGCAGGCCAGGCAGTATCCCATACGAGCAGTACTTC. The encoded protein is CASRPGSIPYEQYF.

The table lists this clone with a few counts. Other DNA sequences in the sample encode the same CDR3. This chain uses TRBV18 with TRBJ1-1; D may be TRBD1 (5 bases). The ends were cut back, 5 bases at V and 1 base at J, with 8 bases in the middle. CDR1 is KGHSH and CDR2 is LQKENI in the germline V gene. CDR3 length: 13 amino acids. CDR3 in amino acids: CASSGDRNTEAFF. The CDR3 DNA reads TGTGCCAGCTCAGGAGACAGGAACACTGAAGCTTTCTTT.

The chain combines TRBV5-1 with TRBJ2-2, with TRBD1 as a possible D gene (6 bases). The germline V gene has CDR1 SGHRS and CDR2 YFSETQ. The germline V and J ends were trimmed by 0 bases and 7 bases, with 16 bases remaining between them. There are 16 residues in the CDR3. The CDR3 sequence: CASSLGSTQGIGELFF. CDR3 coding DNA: TGCGCCAGCAGCTTGGGGTCAACTCAGGGGATCGGGGAGCTGTTTTTT.

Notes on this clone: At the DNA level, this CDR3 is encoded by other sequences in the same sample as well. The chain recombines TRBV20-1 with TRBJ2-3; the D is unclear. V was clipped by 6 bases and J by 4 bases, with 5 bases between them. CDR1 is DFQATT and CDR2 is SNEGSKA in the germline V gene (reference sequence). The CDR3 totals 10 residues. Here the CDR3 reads CSALSDTQYF. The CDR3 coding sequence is TGCAGTGCCTTATCAGATACGCAGTATTTT.

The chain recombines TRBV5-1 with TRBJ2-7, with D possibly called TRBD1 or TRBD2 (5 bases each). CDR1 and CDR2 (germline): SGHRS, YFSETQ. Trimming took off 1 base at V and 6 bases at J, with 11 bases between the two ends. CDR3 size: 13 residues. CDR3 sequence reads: CASSLKPGTEQYF. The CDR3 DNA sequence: TGCGCCAGCAGCTTGAAACCCGGGACCGAGCAGTACTTC.

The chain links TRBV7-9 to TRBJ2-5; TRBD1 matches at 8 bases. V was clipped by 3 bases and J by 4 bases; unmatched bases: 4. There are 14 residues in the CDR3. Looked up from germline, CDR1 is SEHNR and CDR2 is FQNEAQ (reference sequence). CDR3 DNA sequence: TGTGCCAGCAGCTTTTCCGACAGGGGAGAGACCCAGTACTTC. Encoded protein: CASSFSDRGETQYF.

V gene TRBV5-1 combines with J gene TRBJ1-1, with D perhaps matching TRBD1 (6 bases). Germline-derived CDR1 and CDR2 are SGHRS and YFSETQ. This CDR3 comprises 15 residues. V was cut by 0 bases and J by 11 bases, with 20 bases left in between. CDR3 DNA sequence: TGCGCCAGCAGCTTGGTGGGGCCGACAGGTGGAGGGGCTTTCTTT. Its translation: CASSLVGPTGGGAFF.

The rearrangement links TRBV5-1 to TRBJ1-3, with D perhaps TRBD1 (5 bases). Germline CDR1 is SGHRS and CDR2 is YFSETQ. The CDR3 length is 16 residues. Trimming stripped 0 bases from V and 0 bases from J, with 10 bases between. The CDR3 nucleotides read TGCGCCAGCAGCTTGGGACAGTCGCTCTCTGGAAACACCATATATTTT. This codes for CASSLGQSLSGNTIYF.

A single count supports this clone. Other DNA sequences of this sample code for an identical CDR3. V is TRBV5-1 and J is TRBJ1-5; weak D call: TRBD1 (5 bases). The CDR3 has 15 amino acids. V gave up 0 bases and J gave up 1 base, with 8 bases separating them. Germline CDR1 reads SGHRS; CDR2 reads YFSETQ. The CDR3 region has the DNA TGCGCCAGCAGCTTGGAGGGACCGAGCAATCAGCCCCAGCATTTT. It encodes CASSLEGPSNQPQHF.

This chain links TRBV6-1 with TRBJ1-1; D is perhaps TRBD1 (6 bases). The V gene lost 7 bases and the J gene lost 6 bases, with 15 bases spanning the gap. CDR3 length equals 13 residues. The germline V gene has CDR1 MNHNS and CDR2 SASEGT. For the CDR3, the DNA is TGTGCCAGCAATGTCAGGGAGGGGGCTGAAGCTTTCTTT. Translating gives CASNVREGAEAFF.

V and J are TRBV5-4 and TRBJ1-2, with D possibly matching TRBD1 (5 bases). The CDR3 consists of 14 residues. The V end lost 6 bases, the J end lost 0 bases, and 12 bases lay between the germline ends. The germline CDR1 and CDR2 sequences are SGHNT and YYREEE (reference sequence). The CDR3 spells CASTLGAANYGYTF. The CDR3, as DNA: TGTGCCAGCACCCTCGGGGCAGCTAACTATGGCTACACCTTC.

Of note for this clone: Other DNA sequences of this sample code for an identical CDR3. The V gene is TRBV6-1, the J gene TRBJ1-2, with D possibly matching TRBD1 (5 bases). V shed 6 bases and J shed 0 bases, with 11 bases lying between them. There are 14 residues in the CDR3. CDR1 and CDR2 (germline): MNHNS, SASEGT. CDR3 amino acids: CASSPGRANYGYTF. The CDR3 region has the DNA TGTGCCAGCAGCCCAGGGCGAGCTAACTATGGCTACACCTTC.

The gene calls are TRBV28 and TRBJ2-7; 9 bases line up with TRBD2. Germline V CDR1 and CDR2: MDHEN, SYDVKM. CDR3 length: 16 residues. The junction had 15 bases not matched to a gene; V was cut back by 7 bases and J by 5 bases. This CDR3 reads CASTSSGAYLRNEQYF. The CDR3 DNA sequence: TGTGCCAGCACTTCTAGCGGGGCCTACCTTAGGAACGAGCAGTACTTC.

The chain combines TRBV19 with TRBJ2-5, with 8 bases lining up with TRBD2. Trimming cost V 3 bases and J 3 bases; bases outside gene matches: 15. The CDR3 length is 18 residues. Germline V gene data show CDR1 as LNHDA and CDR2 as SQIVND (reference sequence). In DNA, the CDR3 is TGTGCCAGTAGTATGCCTCGCGGGTCACTAGCGGTTGAAGAGACCCAGTACTTC. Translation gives CASSMPRGSLAVEETQYF.

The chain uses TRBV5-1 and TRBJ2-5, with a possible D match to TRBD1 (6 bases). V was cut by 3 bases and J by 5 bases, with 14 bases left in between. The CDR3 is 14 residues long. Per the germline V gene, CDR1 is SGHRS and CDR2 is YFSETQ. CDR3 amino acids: CASSSTQGVETQYF. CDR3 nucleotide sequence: TGCGCCAGCAGCTCTACACAGGGAGTGGAGACCCAGTACTTC.